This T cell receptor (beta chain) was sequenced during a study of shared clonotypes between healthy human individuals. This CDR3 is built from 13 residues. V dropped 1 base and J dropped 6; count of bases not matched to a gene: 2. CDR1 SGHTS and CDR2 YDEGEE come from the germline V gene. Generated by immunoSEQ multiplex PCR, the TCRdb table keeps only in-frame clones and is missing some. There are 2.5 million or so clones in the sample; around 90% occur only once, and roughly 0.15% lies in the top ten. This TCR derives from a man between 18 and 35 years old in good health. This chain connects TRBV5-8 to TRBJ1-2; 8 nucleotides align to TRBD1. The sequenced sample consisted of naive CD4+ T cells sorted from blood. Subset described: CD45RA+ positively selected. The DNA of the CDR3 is TGTGCCAGCAGCTTGAGACAGGGGAATGGCTACACCTTC. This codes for CASSLRQGNGYTF.